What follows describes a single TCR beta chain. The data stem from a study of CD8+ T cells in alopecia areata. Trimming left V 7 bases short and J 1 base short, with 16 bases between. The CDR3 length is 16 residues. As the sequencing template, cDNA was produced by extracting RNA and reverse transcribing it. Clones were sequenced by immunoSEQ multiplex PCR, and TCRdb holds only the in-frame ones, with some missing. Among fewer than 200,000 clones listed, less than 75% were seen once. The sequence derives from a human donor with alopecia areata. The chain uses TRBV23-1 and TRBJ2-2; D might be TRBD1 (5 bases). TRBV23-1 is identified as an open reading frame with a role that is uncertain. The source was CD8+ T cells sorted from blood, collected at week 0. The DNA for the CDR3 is TGCGCCAGCACCCTCAAGTGGGGCGAGAACACCGGGGAGCTGTTTTTT. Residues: CASTLKWGENTGELFF.